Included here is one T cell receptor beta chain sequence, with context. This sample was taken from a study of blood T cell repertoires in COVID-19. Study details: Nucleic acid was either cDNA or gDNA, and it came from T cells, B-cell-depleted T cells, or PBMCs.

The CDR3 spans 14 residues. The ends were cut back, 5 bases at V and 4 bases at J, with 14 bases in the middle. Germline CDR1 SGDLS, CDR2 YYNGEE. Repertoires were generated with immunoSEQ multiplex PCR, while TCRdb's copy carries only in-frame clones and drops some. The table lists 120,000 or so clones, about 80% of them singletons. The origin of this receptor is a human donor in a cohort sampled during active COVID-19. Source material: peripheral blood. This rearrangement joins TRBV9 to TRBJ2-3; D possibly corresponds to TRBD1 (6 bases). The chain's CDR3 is CASSFGGWADTQYF. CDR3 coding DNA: TGTGCCAGCAGTTTTGGGGGCTGGGCAGATACGCAGTATTTT.